This T cell receptor beta chain was obtained from a study of blood T cell repertoires in COVID-19. About the study: The cDNA or gDNA used as material had been derived from T cells, B-cell-depleted T cells, or PBMCs.

Germline V lookup: CDR1 PRHDT, CDR2 FYEKMQ (reference sequence). With 2 bases removed from V and 2 bases from J, the gap between germline ends came to 12 bases. This CDR3 region has 15 residues. In the source study's methods: Amplification with reference gene primers provided the estimates of nucleated cell counts. Clones were sequenced by immunoSEQ multiplex PCR, and TCRdb holds only the in-frame ones, with some missing. The DNA was the basis for D and trimming; V, J and clone size are from that table. The sample consists of some 240,000 clones, 90% of them appearing once. The rearrangement joins TRBV13 to TRBJ1-2; no reliable D call. The clonotype was recovered from a woman aged 60-75 years with COVID-19, enrolled during active disease. Sequences were obtained from peripheral blood. CDR3 amino acids: CASSLIGSGNYGYTF. The CDR3 DNA follows: TGTGCCAGCAGCTTAATCGGGTCTGGAAACTATGGCTACACCTTC.